These 26 T cell receptor beta chains were all obtained from the same sample, sequenced in a study of cytomegalovirus exposure and HLA in healthy donors. It was with 60 Vbeta and 13 Jbeta primers that the PCR ran. Clones were read by immunoSEQ multiplex PCR, and TCRdb kept only the in-frame ones, dropping some. This sample carries some 110,000 clones, 76% of them seen once, and the ten largest clones take 1.9%. Sequencing used PBMCs. Receptors originate from a man aged 45-65 years in good health and CMV-seronegative.

This clone showed up just once. The chain uses TRBV11-3 and TRBJ2-5, with a weak D call TRBD1 (5 bases). CDR1 SGHNT and CDR2 YENEEA come from the germline V gene. V was clipped by 5 bases and J by 5 bases, with 12 bases between them. This CDR3 is 13 amino acids long. The CDR3 protein is CASSLTGIETQYF. CDR3 nucleotides: TGTGCCAGCAGCCTCACAGGTATCGAGACCCAGTACTTC. Using reference TRBV11-3 and TRBJ2-5 for the parts outside the CDR3, the full variable domain is EAGVVQSPRYKIIEKKQPVAFWCNPISGHNTLYWYLQNLGQGPELLIRYENEEAVDDSQLPKDRFSAERLKGVDSTLKIQPAELGDSAVYLCASSLTGIETQYFGPGTRLLVL.

V usage is TRBV4-3 and J usage is TRBJ2-2; perhaps TRBD1 as D (5 bases). The CDR3 totals 13 residues. The germline V gene encodes CDR1 LGHNA and CDR2 YSLEER. V shed 3 bases and J shed 7 bases, with 9 bases lying between them. CDR3 protein: CASSQNRFGELFF. The CDR3 DNA sequence: TGCGCCAGCAGCCAGAACAGGTTCGGGGAGCTGTTTTTT.

A word on this clone: One end of the junction is discordant with germline, which a read error may explain. The chain joins TRBV7-9 to TRBJ1-4; D is perhaps TRBD1 (5 bases). The length of the CDR3 is 12 residues. Germline V CDR1 and CDR2: SEHNR, FQNEAQ (reference sequence). This CDR3 is CSSSPGSEKLFF. Here the CDR3 DNA reads TGTTCCAGCAGTCCAGGGTCCGAAAAACTGTTTTTT.

The chain carries TRBV28 and TRBJ2-4, with TRBD1 as a possible D gene (6 bases). The CDR3 sequence is 16 residues long. CDR1 is MDHEN, CDR2 SYDVKM, per germline. With 6 bases removed from V and 4 bases from J, the gap between germline ends came to 19 bases. CDR3 coding DNA: TGTGCCAGCAGCAGCCCCCGTCAGGGGACAAAAAACATTCAGTACTTC. Amino acid sequence: CASSSPRQGTKNIQYF.

J is TRBJ2-1 and V is TRBV7-2; 8 positions agree with TRBD2. Trimming removed 5 bases from V and 7 bases from J; junction bases left unmatched: 7. The germline gives CDR1 SGHTA, CDR2 FQGNSA. The CDR3 loop spans 14 amino acids. The CDR3 DNA reads TGTGCCAGCAGCCTCGGACTAGCAGGGAATGAGCAGTTCTTC. Its protein product is CASSLGLAGNEQFF.

With regard to this clone: The junction departs from the called germline gene at one end, perhaps through a read error. The gene calls are TRBV7-9 and TRBJ2-7; D gene ambiguous. Germline CDR1 reads SEHNR; CDR2 reads FQNEAQ (reference sequence). This CDR3 is built from 12 residues. CDR3 nucleotide sequence: TGTTCCAGCAGCCAGACCAGGTACGAGCAGTACTTC. This translates into CSSSQTRYEQYF.

The V gene is TRBV4-1, the J gene TRBJ2-5, with TRBD1 matching over 8 bases. The J call may be wrong; the DNA end is better matched by TRBJ2-7. This CDR3 has 12 residues. Germline V gene sequence: CDR1 MGHRA, CDR2 YSYEKL. The CDR3 loop is CASSQTGDEQYF. CDR3 DNA: TGCGCCAGCAGCCAGACAGGGGACGAGCAGTACTTC.

This chain joins TRBV6-5 and TRBJ1-6, with 9 bases fitting TRBD1. The CDR3 loop spans 16 amino acids. The junction had 6 bases not matched to a gene; V was cut back by 2 bases and J by 7 bases. CDR1 MNHEY and CDR2 SVGAGI come from the germline V gene. CDR3 sequence reads: CASSYEGTGLNSPLHF. CDR3 in DNA: TGTGCCAGCAGTTACGAAGGGACAGGGTTGAATTCACCCCTCCACTTT.

V usage is TRBV19 and J usage is TRBJ1-1, with no clear D. Trimming cost V 3 bases and J 5 bases, with 22 bases left between them. The CDR3 loop spans 17 amino acids. Germline V lookup: CDR1 LNHDA, CDR2 SQIVND (reference sequence). CDR3 in amino acids: CASSIYAGGNPGTEAFF. The CDR3 DNA reads TGTGCCAGTAGTATCTACGCAGGAGGGAATCCGGGAACTGAAGCTTTCTTT.

The rearrangement links TRBV2 to TRBJ1-1; no reliable D call. Germline-derived CDR1 and CDR2 are SNHLY and FYNNEI. The ends were cut back, 6 bases at V and 0 bases at J, with 8 bases in the middle. The CDR3 has 13 residues. This CDR3 is CASRTEVNTEAFF. The CDR3 DNA reads as TGTGCCAGCAGAACCGAGGTGAACACTGAAGCTTTCTTT. The full variable domain, in which reference TRBV2 and TRBJ1-1 provide the parts outside the CDR3, is EPEVTQTPSHQVTQMGQEVILRCVPISNHLYFYWYRQILGQKVEFLVSFYNNEISEKSEIFDDQFSVERPDGSNFTLKIRSTKLEDSAMYFCASRTEVNTEAFFGQGTRLTVV.

V is TRBV7-2 and J is TRBJ2-7, with 9 nucleotides matching TRBD2. V shed 5 bases, J shed 2 bases, and the junction held 7 bases outside the gene matches. This CDR3 contains 15 residues. Germline V lookup: CDR1 SGHTA, CDR2 FQGNSA. Here the CDR3 reads CASSRERGAPYEQYF. The CDR3 coding sequence is TGTGCCAGCAGCCGCGAGCGGGGGGCTCCCTACGAGCAGTACTTC. Drawing the rest from reference TRBV7-2 and TRBJ2-7, the complete variable domain is GAGVSQSPSNKVTEKGKDVELRCDPISGHTALYWYRQSLGQGLEFLIYFQGNSAPDKSGLPSDRFSAERTGGSVSTLTIQRTQQEDSAVYLCASSRERGAPYEQYFGPGTRLTVT.

This clone appeared a single time. This sequence joins TRBV29-1 and TRBJ2-2; 12 nucleotides agree with TRBD2. Per the germline V gene, CDR1 is SQVTM and CDR2 is ANQGSEA. V shed 6 bases, J shed 0 bases, and the junction held 5 bases outside the gene matches. This CDR3 is 16 amino acids long. The CDR3 region is CSVAGTSGPNTGELFF. The CDR3 region has the DNA TGCAGCGTAGCCGGGACTAGCGGGCCGAACACCGGGGAGCTGTTTTTT.

V gene TRBV23-1 combines with J gene TRBJ1-3; D call uncertain. TRBV23-1 is an ORF for which the function is uncertain. Trimming left V 5 bases short and J 0 bases short, with 14 bases between. This CDR3 spans 16 amino acids. The CDR3 region is CASSGAGLGSGNTIYF. The CDR3 DNA reads as TGCGCCAGCAGTGGCGCAGGCCTGGGCTCTGGAAACACCATATATTTT.

The chain carries TRBV7-6 and TRBJ2-3; 8 bases are a match to TRBD2. Germline values: CDR1 SGHVS, CDR2 FNYEAQ. After removal of 3 bases from V and 6 bases from J, the junction contained 14 bases not matched to a gene. CDR3 size: 17 residues. CDR3 region: CASSLGVGGVSPDTQYF. The DNA of the CDR3 is TGTGCCAGCAGCTTGGGGGTCGGGGGGGTGAGCCCGGATACGCAGTATTTT.

The genes are TRBV5-1 and TRBJ1-3, with TRBD1 matching over 8 bases. CDR1 is SGHRS and CDR2 is YFSETQ in the germline V gene. The J segment lost 4 bases and the V segment lost 2 bases, leaving 2 bases of the junction unmatched. This CDR3 comprises 14 residues. The CDR3 loop reads CASSLRTGGNTIYF. The CDR3 DNA is TGCGCCAGCAGCTTACGGACAGGGGGAAACACCATATATTTT.

V is TRBV7-2 and J is TRBJ1-3, with 8 bases aligning to TRBD1. Germline V gene sequence: CDR1 SGHTA, CDR2 FQGNSA. V dropped 4 bases and J dropped 0; count of bases not matched to a gene: 5. The CDR3 extends over 16 amino acids. CDR3 sequence reads: CASSSGQVFSGNTIYF. CDR3 in DNA: TGTGCCAGCAGCTCGGGACAGGTATTCTCTGGAAACACCATATATTTT. The full variable domain, completed using reference TRBV7-2 and TRBJ1-3, is GAGVSQSPSNKVTEKGKDVELRCDPISGHTALYWYRQSLGQGLEFLIYFQGNSAPDKSGLPSDRFSAERTGGSVSTLTIQRTQQEDSAVYLCASSSGQVFSGNTIYFGEGSWLTVV.

V is TRBV18 and J is TRBJ2-5; perhaps TRBD1 as D (6 bases). CDR1 is KGHSH, CDR2 LQKENI, per germline. This CDR3 region has 18 residues. V was clipped by 6 bases and J by 3 bases, with 26 bases between them. The CDR3 loop reads CASSPDYVGAGREETQYF. CDR3 sequence (DNA): TGTGCCAGCTCCCCCGACTATGTGGGGGCCGGACGCGAAGAGACCCAGTACTTC.

The rearrangement joins TRBV28 to TRBJ1-3, with no clear D. Deletions cut 5 bases from V and 7 bases from J, with 18 bases between. The CDR3 runs to 15 residues. Germline V CDR1 and CDR2: MDHEN, SYDVKM. The CDR3 protein is CASSPHTISRNTIYF. DNA of the CDR3: TGTGCCAGCAGTCCACACACGATTTCGCGGAACACCATATATTTT.

This clone has more than one count but fewer than ten. The V call is TRBV6-5, the J call TRBJ2-5; no firm D call. Deletions cut 6 bases from V and 4 bases from J, with 18 bases between. Germline V gene lookup returns CDR1 MNHEY and CDR2 SVGAGI. CDR3 length equals 15 residues. CDR3 residues: CASSPRDQRGETQYF. The CDR3 coding sequence is TGTGCCAGCAGCCCTCGAGACCAAAGAGGAGAGACCCAGTACTTC.

V and J are TRBV7-5 and TRBJ2-6; TRBD1, the table's D call, was not compared with the DNA. TRBV7-5 is marked as a pseudogene. The CDR3 is 15 residues long. CDR3 DNA: TGTGTCAGAAGCCCCAGGGGGACCAGGGCCAACGTCCTGACTTTC. It encodes CVRSPRGTRANVLTF.

This sequence joins TRBV18 and TRBJ1-1, with TRBD1 matching 11 bases. The CDR3 totals 14 residues. Germline V gene sequence: CDR1 KGHSH, CDR2 LQKENI. Trimming cost V 6 bases and J 4 bases; bases outside gene matches: 4. In DNA form, the CDR3 reads TGTGCCAGCTCCCGTGGGACAGGGGGCACTGAAGCTTTCTTT. It yields the protein CASSRGTGGTEAFF.

With respect to this clone: An end of the junction does not agree with germline; a read error may underlie this. The chain joins TRBV7-9 to TRBJ1-2; D is perhaps TRBD1 (6 bases). The germline V gene has CDR1 SEHNR and CDR2 FQNEAQ (reference sequence). CDR3 length equals 15 residues. The CDR3 DNA reads as TGTTCCAGCAGCAAAGGGGGGGGCAGAGGCTATGGCTACACCTTC. It translates to CSSSKGGGRGYGYTF.

The chain joins TRBV5-1 to TRBJ1-4; D ambiguous. The CDR3 totals 15 residues. The germline V gene has CDR1 SGHRS and CDR2 YFSETQ. V lost 0 bases to trimming and J lost 2 bases, with 8 bases between them. DNA of the CDR3: TGCGCCAGCAGCTTGGGAGGGTCGACTAATGAAAAACTGTTTTTT. It encodes CASSLGGSTNEKLFF.

The J gene is TRBJ2-5, the V gene TRBV2, with TRBD1 as a possible D gene (5 bases). TRBJ2-7 explains the end of the DNA better; the J call may be wrong. This CDR3 contains 18 residues. The germline CDR1 and CDR2 sequences are SNHLY and FYNNEI. The CDR3 reads CASSAVLLKQVPPYEQYF. The CDR3 nucleotides read TGTGCCAGCAGTGCCGTCCTCTTAAAACAGGTTCCCCCCTACGAGCAGTACTTC.

The chain is built from TRBV4-1 and TRBJ2-2, with a tentative D call TRBD2 (5 bases). The CDR3 sequence is 17 residues long. The V gene's germline CDR1 is MGHRA and CDR2 YSYEKL. Trimming removed 0 bases at V and 7 bases at J, with 18 bases between. The CDR3 DNA sequence: TGCGCCAGCAGCCAAGAGACCGGACTTACCCTTTACGGGGAGCTGTTTTTT. This gives the protein CASSQETGLTLYGELFF.

This clone was counted between two and nine times. The chain uses TRBV6-1 and TRBJ2-7, with D maybe TRBD2 (6 bases). The V gene's germline CDR1 is MNHNS and CDR2 SASEGT. Trimming cost V 4 bases and J 3 bases, with 13 bases left between them. The CDR3 has 14 residues. This CDR3 is CASSVAGRLYEQYV. In nucleotides, the CDR3 is TGTGCCAGCAGTGTTGCGGGGCGACTCTACGAGCAGTACGTC.